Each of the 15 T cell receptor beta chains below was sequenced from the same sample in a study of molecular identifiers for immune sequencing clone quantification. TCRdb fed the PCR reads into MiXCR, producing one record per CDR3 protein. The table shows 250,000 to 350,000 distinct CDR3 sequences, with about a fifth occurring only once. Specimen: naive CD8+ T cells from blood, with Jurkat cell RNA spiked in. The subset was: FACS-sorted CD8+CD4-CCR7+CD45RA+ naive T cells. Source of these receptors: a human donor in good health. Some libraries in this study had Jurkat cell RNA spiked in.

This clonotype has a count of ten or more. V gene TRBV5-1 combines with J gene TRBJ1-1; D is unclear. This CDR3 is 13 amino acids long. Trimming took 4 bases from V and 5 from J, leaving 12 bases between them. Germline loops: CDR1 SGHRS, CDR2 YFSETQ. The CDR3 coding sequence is TGCGCCAGCAGCCTGGCTATGGGGACTGAAGCTTTCTTT. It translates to CASSLAMGTEAFF.

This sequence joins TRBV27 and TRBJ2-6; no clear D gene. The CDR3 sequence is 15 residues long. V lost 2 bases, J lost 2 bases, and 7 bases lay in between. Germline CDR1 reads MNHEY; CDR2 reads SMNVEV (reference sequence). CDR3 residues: CASSLITAGANVLTF. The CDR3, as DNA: TGTGCCAGCAGTTTAATTACAGCTGGGGCCAACGTCCTGACTTTC.

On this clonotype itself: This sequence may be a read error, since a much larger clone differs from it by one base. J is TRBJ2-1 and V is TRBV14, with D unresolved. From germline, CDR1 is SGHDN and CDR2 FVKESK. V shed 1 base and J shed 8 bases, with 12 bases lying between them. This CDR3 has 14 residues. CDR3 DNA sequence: TGTGCCAGCAGCCAAGTCGGCACTCACGATGAGCAGTTCTTC. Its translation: CASSQVGTHDEQFF.

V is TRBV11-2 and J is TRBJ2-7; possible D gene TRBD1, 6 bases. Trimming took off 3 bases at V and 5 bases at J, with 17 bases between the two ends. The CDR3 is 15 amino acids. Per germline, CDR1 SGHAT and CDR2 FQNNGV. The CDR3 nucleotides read TGTGCCAGCAGCTTTAGGGGGTGGGGATCCCACGAGCAGTACTTC. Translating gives CASSFRGWGSHEQYF.

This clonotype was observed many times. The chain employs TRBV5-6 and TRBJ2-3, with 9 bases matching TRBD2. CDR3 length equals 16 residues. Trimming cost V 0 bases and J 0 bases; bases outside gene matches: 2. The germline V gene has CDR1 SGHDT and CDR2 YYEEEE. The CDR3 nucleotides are TGTGCCAGCAGCTTGGCAGCGGGGGGCAGCACAGATACGCAGTATTTT. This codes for CASSLAAGGSTDTQYF.

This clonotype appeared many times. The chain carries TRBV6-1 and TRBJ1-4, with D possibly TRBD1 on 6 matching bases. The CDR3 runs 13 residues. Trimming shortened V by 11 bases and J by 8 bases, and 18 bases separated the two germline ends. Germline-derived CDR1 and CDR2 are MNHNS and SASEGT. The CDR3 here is CAEEGGAWEKLFF. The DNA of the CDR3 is TGTGCCGAGGAGGGGGGGGCGTGGGAAAAACTGTTTTTT.

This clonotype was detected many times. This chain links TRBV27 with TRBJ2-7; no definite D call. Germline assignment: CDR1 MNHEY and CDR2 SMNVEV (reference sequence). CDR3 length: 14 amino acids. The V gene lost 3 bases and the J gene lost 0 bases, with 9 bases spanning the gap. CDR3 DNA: TGTGCCAGCAGTTTCGGGCAGCCCTCCTACGAGCAGTACTTC. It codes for CASSFGQPSYEQYF.

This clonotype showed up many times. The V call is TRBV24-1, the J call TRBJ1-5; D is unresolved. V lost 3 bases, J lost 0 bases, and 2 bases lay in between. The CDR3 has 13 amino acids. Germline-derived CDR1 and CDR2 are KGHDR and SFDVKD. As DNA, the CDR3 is TGTGCCACCAGTGATCATAGCAATCAGCCCCAGCATTTT. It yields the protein CATSDHSNQPQHF.

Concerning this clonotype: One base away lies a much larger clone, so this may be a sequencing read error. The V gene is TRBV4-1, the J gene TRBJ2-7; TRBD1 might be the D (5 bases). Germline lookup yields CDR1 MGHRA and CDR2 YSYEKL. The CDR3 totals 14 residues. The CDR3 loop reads CAGSRQHKGVEQYF. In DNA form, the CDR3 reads TGCGCCGGCAGCCGCCAGCATAAAGGGGTCGAGCAGTACTTC.

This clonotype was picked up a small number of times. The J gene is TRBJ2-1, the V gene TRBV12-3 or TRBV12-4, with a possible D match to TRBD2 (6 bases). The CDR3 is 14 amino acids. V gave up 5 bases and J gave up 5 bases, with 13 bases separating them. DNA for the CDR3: TGTGCCAGCAGTCAGAAGGGACTCCACAATGAGCAGTTCTTC. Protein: CASSQKGLHNEQFF.

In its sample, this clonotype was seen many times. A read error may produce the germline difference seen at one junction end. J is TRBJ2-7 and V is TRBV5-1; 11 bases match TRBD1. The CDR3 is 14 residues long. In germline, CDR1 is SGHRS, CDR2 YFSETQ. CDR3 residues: CASSLGQGAYEQYF. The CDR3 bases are TGTGCCAGCAGCTTGGGACAGGGGGCCTACGAGCAGTACTTC.

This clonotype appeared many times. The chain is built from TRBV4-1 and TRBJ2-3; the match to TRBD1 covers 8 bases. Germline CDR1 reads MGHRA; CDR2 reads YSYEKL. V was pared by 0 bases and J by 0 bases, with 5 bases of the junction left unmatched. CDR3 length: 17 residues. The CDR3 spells CASSQDRTGHSTDTQYF. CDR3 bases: TGCGCCAGCAGCCAAGACCGGACAGGGCATAGCACAGATACGCAGTATTTT.

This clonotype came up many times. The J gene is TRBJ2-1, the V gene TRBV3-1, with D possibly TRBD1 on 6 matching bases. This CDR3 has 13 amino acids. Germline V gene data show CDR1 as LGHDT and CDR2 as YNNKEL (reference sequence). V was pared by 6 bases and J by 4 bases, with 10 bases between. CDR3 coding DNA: TGTGCCAGCAGAGAGGGGGTTTACAATGAGCAGTTCTTC. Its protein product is CASREGVYNEQFF.

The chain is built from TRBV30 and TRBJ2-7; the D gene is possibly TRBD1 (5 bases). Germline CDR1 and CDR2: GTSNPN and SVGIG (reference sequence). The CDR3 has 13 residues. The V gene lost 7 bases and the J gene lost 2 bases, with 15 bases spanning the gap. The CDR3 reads CASDSRLTYEQYF. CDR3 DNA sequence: TGTGCCTCCGACAGTCGACTTACCTACGAGCAGTACTTC.

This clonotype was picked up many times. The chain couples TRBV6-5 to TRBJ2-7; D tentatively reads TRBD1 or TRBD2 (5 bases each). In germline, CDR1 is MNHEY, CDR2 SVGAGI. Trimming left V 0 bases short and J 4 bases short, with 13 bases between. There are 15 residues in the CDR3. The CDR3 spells CASSYSLGVRYEQYF. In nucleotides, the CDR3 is TGTGCCAGCAGTTACTCTTTGGGGGTCCGGTACGAGCAGTACTTC.